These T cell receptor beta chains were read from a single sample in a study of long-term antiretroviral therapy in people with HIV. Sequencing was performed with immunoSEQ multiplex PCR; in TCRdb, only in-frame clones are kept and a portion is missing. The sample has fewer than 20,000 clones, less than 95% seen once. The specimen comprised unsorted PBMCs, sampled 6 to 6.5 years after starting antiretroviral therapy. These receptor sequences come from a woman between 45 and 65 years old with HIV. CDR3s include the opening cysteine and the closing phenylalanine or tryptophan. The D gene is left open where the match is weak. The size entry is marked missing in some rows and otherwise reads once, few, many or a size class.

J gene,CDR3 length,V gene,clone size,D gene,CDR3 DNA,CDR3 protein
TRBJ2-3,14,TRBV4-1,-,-,TGCGCCAGCAGCCAAGTTCAGAGCACAGATACGCAGTATTTT,CASSQVQSTDTQYF
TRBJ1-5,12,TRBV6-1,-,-,TGTGCCAGCAGTGAACAGGATCAGCCCCAGCATTTT,CASSEQDQPQHF
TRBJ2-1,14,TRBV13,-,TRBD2,TGTGCCAGCAGCTTAGGCCGGGGGGGGAATGAGCAGTTCTTC,CASSLGRGGNEQFF
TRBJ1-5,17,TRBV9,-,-,TGTGCCAGCAGCGTATATGACAGGATCTTTCCGGATCAGCCCCAGCATTTT,CASSVYDRIFPDQPQHF
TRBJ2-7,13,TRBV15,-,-,TGTGCCACCAGCAGAGAACGCCGGGGAGAGCAGTACTTC,CATSRERRGEQYF
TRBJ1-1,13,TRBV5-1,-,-,TGCGCCAGCAGCTTGGGAGGAGGCACTGAAGCTTTCTTT,CASSLGGGTEAFF
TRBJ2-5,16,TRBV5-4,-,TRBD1,TGTGCCAGCAGGCTGGGCCTGGGACAGTCACAAGAGACCCAGTACTTC,CASRLGLGQSQETQYF
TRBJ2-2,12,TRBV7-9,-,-,TGTGCCAGCGTACTTCTTACCGGGGAGCTGTTTTTT,CASVLLTGELFF
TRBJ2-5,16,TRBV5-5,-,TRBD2,TGTGCCAGCACCCTGACTAGCGGGAGGTCTCAAGAGACCCAGTACTTC,CASTLTSGRSQETQYF
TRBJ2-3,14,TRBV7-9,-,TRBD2,TGTGCCAGCAGCAGTAGCGGGAGCACAGATACGCAGTATTTT,CASSSSGSTDTQYF
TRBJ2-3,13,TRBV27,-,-,TGTGCCAGCAGTTTTGTGGGCGCAGATACGCAGTATTTT,CASSFVGADTQYF
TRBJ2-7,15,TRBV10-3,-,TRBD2,TGTGCCATCAGTGGTCGGACTAGCGGGACCTACGAGCAGTACTTC,CAISGRTSGTYEQYF
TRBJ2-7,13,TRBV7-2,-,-,TGTGCCAGCAGCTTCTCAGGGGGGCGAGAGCAGTACTTC,CASSFSGGREQYF
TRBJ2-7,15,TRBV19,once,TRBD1,TGTGCCAGTTCGACCACCGGGACAGGGGCTGGGGAGCAGTACTTC,CASSTTGTGAGEQYF
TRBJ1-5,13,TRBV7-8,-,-,TGTGCCAGCAGCTTAAATAGCAATCAGCCCCAGCATTTT,CASSLNSNQPQHF
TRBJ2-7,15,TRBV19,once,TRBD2,TGTGCCAGTAGTATCTCTAGCGGGAGCTCCTACGAGCAGTACTTC,CASSISSGSSYEQYF